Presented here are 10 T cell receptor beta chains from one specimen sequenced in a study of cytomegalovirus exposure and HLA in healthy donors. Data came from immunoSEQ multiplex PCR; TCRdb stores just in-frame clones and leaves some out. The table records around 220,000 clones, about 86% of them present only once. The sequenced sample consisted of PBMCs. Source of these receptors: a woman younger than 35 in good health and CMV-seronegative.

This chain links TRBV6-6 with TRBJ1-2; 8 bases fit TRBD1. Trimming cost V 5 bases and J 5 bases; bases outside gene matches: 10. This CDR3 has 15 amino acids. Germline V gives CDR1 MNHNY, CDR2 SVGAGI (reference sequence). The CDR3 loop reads CASSRMDRVTYGYTF. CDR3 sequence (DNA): TGTGCCAGCAGTCGAATGGACAGGGTGACTTATGGCTACACCTTC.

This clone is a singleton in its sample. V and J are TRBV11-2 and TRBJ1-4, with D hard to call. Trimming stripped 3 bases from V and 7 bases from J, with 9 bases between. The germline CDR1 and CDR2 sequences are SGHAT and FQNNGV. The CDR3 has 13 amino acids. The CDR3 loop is CASSFSGSEKLFF. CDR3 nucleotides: TGTGCCAGCAGCTTTTCGGGTAGTGAAAAACTGTTTTTT.

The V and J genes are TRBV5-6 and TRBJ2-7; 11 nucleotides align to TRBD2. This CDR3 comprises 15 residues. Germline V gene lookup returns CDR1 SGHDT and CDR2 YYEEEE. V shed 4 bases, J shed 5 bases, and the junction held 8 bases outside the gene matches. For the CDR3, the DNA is TGTGCCAGCAGCCTGACTAGCGGGAACCAAGACGAGCAGTACTTC. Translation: CASSLTSGNQDEQYF.

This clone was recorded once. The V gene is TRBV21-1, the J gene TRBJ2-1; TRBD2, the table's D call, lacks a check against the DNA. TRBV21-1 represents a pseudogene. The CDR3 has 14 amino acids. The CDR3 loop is CASSKGTGYNEQFF. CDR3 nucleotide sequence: TGTGCCAGCAGCAAGGGGACTGGCTACAATGAGCAGTTCTTC.

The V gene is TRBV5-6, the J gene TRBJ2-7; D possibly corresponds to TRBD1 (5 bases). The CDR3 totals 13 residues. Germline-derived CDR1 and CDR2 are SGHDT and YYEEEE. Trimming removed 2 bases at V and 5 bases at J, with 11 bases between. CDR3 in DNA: TGTGCCAGCAGCTTTATGGGGCTCCACGAGCAGTACTTC. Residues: CASSFMGLHEQYF.

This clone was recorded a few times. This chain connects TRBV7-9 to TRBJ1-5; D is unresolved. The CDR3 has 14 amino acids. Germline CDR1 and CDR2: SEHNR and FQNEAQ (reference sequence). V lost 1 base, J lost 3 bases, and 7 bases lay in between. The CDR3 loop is CASSLVGLNQPQHF. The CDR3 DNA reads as TGTGCCAGCAGCTTAGTCGGACTCAATCAGCCCCAGCATTTT.

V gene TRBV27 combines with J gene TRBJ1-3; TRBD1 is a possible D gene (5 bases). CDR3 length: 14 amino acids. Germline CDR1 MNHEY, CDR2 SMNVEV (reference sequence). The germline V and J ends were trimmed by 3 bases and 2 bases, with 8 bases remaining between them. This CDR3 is CASSLAGAGNTIYF. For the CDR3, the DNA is TGTGCCAGCAGTTTGGCGGGGGCTGGAAACACCATATATTTT.

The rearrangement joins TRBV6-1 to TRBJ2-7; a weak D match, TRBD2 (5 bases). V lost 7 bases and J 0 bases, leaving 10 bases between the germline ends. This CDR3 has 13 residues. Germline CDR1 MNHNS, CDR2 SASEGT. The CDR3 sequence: CASTRAVSYEQYF. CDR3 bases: TGTGCCAGCACGAGGGCAGTCTCCTACGAGCAGTACTTC.

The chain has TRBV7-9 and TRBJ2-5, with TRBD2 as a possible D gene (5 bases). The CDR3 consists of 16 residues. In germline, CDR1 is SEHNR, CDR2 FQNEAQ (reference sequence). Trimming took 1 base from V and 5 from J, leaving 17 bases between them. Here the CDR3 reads CASSLVVLVFSETQYF. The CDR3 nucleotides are TGTGCCAGCAGCTTAGTCGTACTAGTTTTCTCGGAGACCCAGTACTTC.

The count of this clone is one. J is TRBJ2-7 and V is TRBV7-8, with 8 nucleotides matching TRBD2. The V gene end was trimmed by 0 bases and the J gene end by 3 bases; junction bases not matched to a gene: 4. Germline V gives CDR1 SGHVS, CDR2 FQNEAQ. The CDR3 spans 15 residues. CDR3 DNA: TGTGCCAGCAGCTTAGCGCGGGAGGCGTTCTACGAGCAGTACTTC. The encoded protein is CASSLAREAFYEQYF.